This TCR beta chain is from a study of blood T cell repertoires in COVID-19 (dated by TCRdb to about 2020). Concerning the study at large: The collaborator samples originated in the United States, Italy and Spain and spanned the acute and convalescent phases of COVID-19. The prospective study material was composed of cDNA or gDNA derived from T cells, B-cell-depleted T cells, or PBMCs. Subjects who had been exposed to COVID-19, were actively infected with it, or had recovered from it provided the deeply sampled blood TCRbeta repertoires that made up the dataset. The repertoires were made available in a free public database intended to serve as a resource for research on the immune response to SARS-CoV-2. Samples were obtained from the ongoing ImmuneRACE study (first 160 participants) and from 950 to 1,500 subjects provided by 6 global collaborators. Nearly every sample came with metadata listing a de-identified subject ID, COVID-19 status, age in years and sex. Where available, HLA class I and class II types were taken from metadata supplied by the sample provider and were not determined by assay-based typing.

The immunoSEQ Assay, a bias-controlled multiplex PCR, was used to amplify TCRbeta CDR3 regions from genomic DNA. The paper's processing steps were these. The number of nucleated cells in each sample was estimated by amplification of reference gene primers within the assay. To quantify the absolute abundance of each unique TCRbeta CDR3 rearrangement, sequence reads were collapsed and filtered. For each sample, productive Simpson clonality was calculated as the square root of Simpson's diversity index over productive rearrangements. In its TCRdb copy, this immuneACCESS table keeps in-frame sequences only and misses some clones. Where compared with another copy, unresolved V genes explain less than half of these, and the others have no known cause. V, J and clone size reflect that table, while D and trimming were determined from the DNA. This sample holds about 300,000 clones; 89% were observed only once. 5% to 7% of the sample is in the top ten clones.

The CDR3 measures 15 amino acids from cysteine to phenylalanine. CDR3 DNA only is kept here, 45 bases in frame from base 1. CDR1 and CDR2 were assigned from the germline V gene as SGHRS and YFSETQ. Trimming takes 5 bases from V and 2 bases from J, and the germline ends sit 14 bases apart. Samples from volunteer blood donors who had recovered from COVID-19 were contributed by a second Seattle source. Each collaborating institution followed its own protocols to collect whole blood in K2EDTA tubes. For TCRbeta analysis, collaborators shipped samples as frozen whole blood, isolated PBMCs, or DNA extracted from either of those sample types. Overall study outcomes, separate from this receptor: The quantity of clinical and demographic metadata differed by source and by participant and was supplied without curation.

On this clone itself: What this receptor recognizes is not known. Base qualities were left out, and no much larger clone turns up one base away.

This chain joins TRBV5-1 to TRBJ1-3; a weak D assignment points to TRBD1 (6 bases agree). The TCR comes from a man younger than 35 who had recovered from COVID-19. Sequencing was performed on peripheral blood. The CDR3 has the sequence CASSPTGYPGNTIYF. The DNA sequence is as follows: TGCGCCAGCAGTCCCACAGGGTATCCTGGAAACACCATATATTTT.